This TCR beta chain came from a study of breast tumors, draining lymph nodes, adjacent tissues. Study-wide findings and caveats: The lymph node origin of tumor T cells was framed as consistent with a hypothesis, not demonstrated.

TCRdb called the multiplex PCR reads again in MiXCR, with one record for every CDR3 protein. The data show some 97,000 distinct CDR3 sequences, roughly 20% seen once. Axillary draining lymph nodes of breast cancer patients supplied the node samples. This clonotype has just a few counts. What it binds is unknown. The sample taken for sequencing was axillary lymph node tissue. The receptor was isolated from a female donor with breast cancer. Some clones in this sample may be carry-over from other donors' samples.

The CDR3 sequence is CASSYSDRATEKLFF. CDR3 sequence (DNA): TGTGCCAGCAGTTACTCCGACAGGGCGACTGAAAAACTGTTTTTT. The gene calls are TRBV6-6 and TRBJ1-4; 7 nucleotides align to TRBD1. The germline V gene encodes CDR1 MNHNY and CDR2 SVGAGI (reference sequence). The CDR3 runs 15 residues. J gave up 7 bases and V 0 bases, and 5 bases lay outside the gene matches.